The table lists the clone carrying this TCR beta chain with a few counts. Antigen specificity is unknown. Isolation of CD4+ naive, central memory, regulatory and stem cell-like memory cells was achieved by sorting via CD45RO/CCR7/CD25/CD127/CD95/CD27. V lost 5 bases, J lost 2 bases, and 22 bases lay in between. CDR3 length equals 17 residues. Per germline, CDR1 SGHRS and CDR2 YFSETQ. The data belong to a study of beta chain features in type 1 diabetes. In the study overall: Healthy donors resembled patients in age, gender and cell yields. Findings of the study overall: The study found moderately but significantly shorter TCRB CDR3s in all four CD4+ subsets of Type 1 diabetes patients. PCR could preferentially amplify shorter templates, alike in patients and controls. Still unanswered here is whether HLA type influences TCRB rearrangement.

The whole isolated RNA underwent reverse transcription, so sequencing captured expressed TCRB transcripts. Profiled with immunoSEQ multiplex PCR; TCRdb holds only in-frame clones, not every one. The sample has under 850,000 clones; around 15% are singletons. Sequencing used naive CD4+ T cells from blood. This receptor was identified in a man aged 18 to 29 with type 1 diabetes. The genes are TRBV5-1 and TRBJ1-1; TRBD1 is a possible D gene (5 bases). The CDR3 sequence is CASSKIGTLKDNTEAFF. In nucleotides, the CDR3 is TGCGCCAGCAGTAAAATCGGGACTCTTAAGGACAACACTGAAGCTTTCTTT.